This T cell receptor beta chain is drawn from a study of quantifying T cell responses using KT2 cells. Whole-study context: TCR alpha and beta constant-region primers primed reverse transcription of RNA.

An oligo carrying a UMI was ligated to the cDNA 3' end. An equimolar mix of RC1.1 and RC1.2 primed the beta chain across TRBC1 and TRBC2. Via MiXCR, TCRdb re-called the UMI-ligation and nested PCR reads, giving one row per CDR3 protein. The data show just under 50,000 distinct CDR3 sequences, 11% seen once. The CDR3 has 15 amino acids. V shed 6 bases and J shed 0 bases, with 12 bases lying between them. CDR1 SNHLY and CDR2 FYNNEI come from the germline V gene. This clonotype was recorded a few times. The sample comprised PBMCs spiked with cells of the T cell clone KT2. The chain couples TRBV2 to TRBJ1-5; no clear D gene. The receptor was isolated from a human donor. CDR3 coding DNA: TGTGCCAGCAGCAAACAACAGACTAGCAATCAGCCCCAGCATTTT. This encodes CASSKQQTSNQPQHF.